This T cell receptor beta chain was captured by sequencing in a study of T cell clonotyping in hematopoietic cell transplantation (dated by TCRdb to the early 2020s). In the study overall: A total of fewer than 150 blood samples were gathered in the study from 30 to 40 consecutive transplant recipients along with their related donors. Patient recruitment ran from September 2015 to early 2017, and follow-up continued until late 2020 or death. Points the paper makes about the study in general: The sample size was limited, and because cells were not sorted, the contributions of CD4 and CD8 repertoires could not be separated. Recipient repertoires showed only a small fraction of overlap with donor repertoires, and over 97% appeared de novo at the given depth. Donor and pretransplant recipient Inverse Simpson Index values predicted broader posttransplant TCR repertoire diversity. A decrease in recipient TCR diversity was observed after transplant, and a progressive increase in pathologically expanded clonotypes was seen from day 30 to day 180.

Related transplant donors provided blood samples for TCR beta sequencing. Using Nuclei Lysis Solution, genomic DNA was extracted from unfractionated peripheral blood mononuclear cells that were either fresh or cryopreserved. The immunoSEQ assay, a bias-controlled multiplex PCR with V- and J-specific primers, was used to amplify TCR beta CDR3 regions from genomic DNA. In a second PCR step, the CDR3 amplicons were tagged with a proprietary barcode plus Illumina adapter sequences. CDR3 libraries were sequenced on an Illumina MiSeq instrument. Per the source publication's procedure: Export and quality control were done with immunoSEQ Analyzer 3.0, while downstream analyses used R Bioconductor and Immunarch. Only productive rearrangements in the normalized downsampled data set were used to calculate repertoire metrics. In the normalized cohort, a clonotype counted as pathologically expanded if the clonotype was larger than 5 templates. The Inverse Simpson Index served as the measure of repertoire diversity. To capture all clonotypes, the CMV-specificity analyses were run on the non-normalized data set. The clones in this table, taken by TCRdb from immuneACCESS, are in-frame only. Not every clone is retained; where verified, under half of the shortfall comes from an unresolved V gene, and the cause of the rest is unknown. The D gene and trimming were derived from the DNA, and the V and J assignments and clone size from that table. The sample has roughly 15,000 clones on record, approximately 85% of them singletons. The ten largest clones add up to approximately 4% of the sample.

A remark on this clone: Its antigen is not yet known. Nothing much larger sits one base from this clone, and base qualities are not available.

This clonotype was obtained from a woman between 35 and 50 years old in good health. Some clones in this sample may be carry-over from other donors' samples. The sequenced sample was peripheral blood mononuclear cells.

The nucleotide sequence reads TGTGCCAGCAGCCAAGATAGGAGCGGGGAAGGGGAAAAACTGTTTTTT. Its coded protein is CASSQDRSGEGEKLFF. The V gene is TRBV4-2 and the J gene is TRBJ1-4, with no confidently assigned D gene. V is clipped by 0 bases and J by 8 bases, and the sequence between their germline boundaries is 16 bases long. Including the terminal cysteine and phenylalanine, the CDR3 comprises 16 residues. Only the CDR3 DNA is retained, 48 bases long and in frame from the first base. CDR1 and CDR2 are drawn from the germline V gene: LGHNA, YNFKEQ.